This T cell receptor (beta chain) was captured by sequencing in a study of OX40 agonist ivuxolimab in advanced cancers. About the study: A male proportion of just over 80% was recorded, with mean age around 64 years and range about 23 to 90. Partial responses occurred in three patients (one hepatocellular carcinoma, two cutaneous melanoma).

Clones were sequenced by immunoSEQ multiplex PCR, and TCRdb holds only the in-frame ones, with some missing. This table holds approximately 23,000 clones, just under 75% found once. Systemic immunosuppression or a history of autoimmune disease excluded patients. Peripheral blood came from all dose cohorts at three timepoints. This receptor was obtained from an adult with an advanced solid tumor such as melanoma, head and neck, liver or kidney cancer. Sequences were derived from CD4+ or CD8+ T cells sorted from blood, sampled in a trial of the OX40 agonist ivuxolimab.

The chain's CDR3 is CASSGLAGGRETQYF. DNA for the CDR3: TGTGCCAGCAGCGGTCTAGCGGGGGGGCGAGAGACCCAGTACTTC. The chain uses TRBV7-6 and TRBJ2-5, with 12 bases that match TRBD2. The CDR3 sequence is 15 residues long. Germline CDR1 and CDR2: SGHVS and FNYEAQ. Unmatched junction bases numbered 5, after V lost 5 bases and J lost 4 bases.